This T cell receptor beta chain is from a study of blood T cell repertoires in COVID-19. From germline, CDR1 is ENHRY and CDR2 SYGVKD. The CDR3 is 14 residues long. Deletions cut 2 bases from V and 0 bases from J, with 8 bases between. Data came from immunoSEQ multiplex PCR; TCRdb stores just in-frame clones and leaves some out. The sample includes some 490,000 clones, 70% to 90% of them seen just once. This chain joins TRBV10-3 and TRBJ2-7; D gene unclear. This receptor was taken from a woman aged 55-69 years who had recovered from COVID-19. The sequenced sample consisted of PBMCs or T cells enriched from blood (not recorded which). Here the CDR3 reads CAISERVSSYEQYF. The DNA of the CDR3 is TGTGCCATCAGTGAGAGAGTATCCTCCTACGAGCAGTACTTC.